This TCR beta chain stems from a study of tumor-infiltrating lymphocytes in primary liver carcinoma. Study results and limitations: The 250 largest clones made up significantly more of tumor than blood repertoires (p = 0.039).

Production of TCR beta cDNA used around 0.45 ug total RNA together with a constant-region primer. Three nested multiplex PCR rounds, a slightly modified ARM-PCR, produced the libraries for TCR beta. Each CDR3 protein gets one entry after TCRdb re-called the multiplex PCR reads with MiXCR. This sample has around 170,000 distinct CDR3 sequences, with 50% to 75% found just once. About this clonotype: The antigen is unknown.

It was unsorted whole blood that yielded blood RNA, and germline DNA was also extracted. Sequenced sample: peripheral blood. The TCR sequence derives from a man aged 40-49 years with primary liver carcinoma and hepatitis B virus infection.

CDR3 sequence reads: CASSFEFNEQFF. The DNA for the CDR3 is TGTGCCAGCAGCTTCGAGTTCAATGAGCAGTTCTTC. The chain joins TRBV11-2 to TRBJ2-1; no clear D. Trimming took off 3 bases at V and 6 bases at J, with 6 bases between the two ends. Germline assignment: CDR1 SGHAT and CDR2 FQNNGV. The CDR3 contains 12 residues.